This T cell receptor beta chain was identified during a study of blood T cell repertoires in COVID-19. Whole-study context: From the United States, Italy and Spain came samples of acute and convalescent COVID-19. The cDNA or gDNA used as material had been derived from T cells, B-cell-depleted T cells, or PBMCs.

Germline CDR1 is SGDLS and CDR2 is YYNGEE. The CDR3 covers 14 residues. Trimming removed 4 bases at V and 4 bases at J, with 12 bases between. In the original processing: Amplification of reference gene primers was used by the study to estimate nucleated cell counts. Using immunoSEQ multiplex PCR, the repertoire was profiled, and TCRdb retains in-frame clones only, with some absent. V and J calls and clone size are those listed in that table; D and trimming were worked out from the DNA. In the table there are 300,000 to 400,000 clones, about nine tenths of which are singletons. The rearrangement links TRBV9 to TRBJ2-1, with a weak D call TRBD2 (6 bases). Sequencing was carried out using peripheral blood. The receptor was derived from a middle-aged man with active or convalescent COVID-19. The CDR3 protein is CASSPSGGYNEQFF. The CDR3 nucleotides read TGTGCCAGCAGCCCTTCCGGGGGTTACAATGAGCAGTTCTTC.